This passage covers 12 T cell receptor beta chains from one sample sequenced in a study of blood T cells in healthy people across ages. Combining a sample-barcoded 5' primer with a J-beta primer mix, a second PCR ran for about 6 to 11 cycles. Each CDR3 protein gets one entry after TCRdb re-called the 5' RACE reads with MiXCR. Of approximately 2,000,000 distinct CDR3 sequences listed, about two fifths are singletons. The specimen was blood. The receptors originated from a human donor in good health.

CDR3 coding DNA: TGTGCCAGCAGTGAAATTTCTGGGGCCAACGTCCTGACTTTC. Amino acid sequence: CASSEISGANVLTF. The rearrangement uses TRBV2 and TRBJ2-6; D ambiguous. The CDR3 contains 14 residues. The V gene's germline CDR1 is SNHLY and CDR2 FYNNEI. V was shortened by 2 bases and J by 1 base, with 3 bases between the two germline ends.

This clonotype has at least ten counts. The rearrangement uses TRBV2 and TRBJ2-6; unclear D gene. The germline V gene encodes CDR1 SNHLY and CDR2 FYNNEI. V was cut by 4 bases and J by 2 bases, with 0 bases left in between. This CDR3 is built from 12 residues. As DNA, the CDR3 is TGTGCCAGCAGTGCTGGGGCCAACGTCCTGACTTTC. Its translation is CASSAGANVLTF.

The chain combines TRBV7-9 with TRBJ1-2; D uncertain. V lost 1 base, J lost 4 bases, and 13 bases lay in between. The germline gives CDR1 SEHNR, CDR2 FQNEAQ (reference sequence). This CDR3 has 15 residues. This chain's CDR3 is CASSLVSSATYGYTF. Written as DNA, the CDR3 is TGTGCCAGCAGCTTAGTTAGTTCGGCAACCTATGGCTACACCTTC. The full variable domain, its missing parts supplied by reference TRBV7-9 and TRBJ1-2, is DTGVSQNPRHKITKRGQNVTFRCDPISEHNRLYWYRQTLGQGPEFLTYFQNEAQLEKSRLLSDRFSAERPKGSFSTLEIQRTEQGDSAMYLCASSLVSSATYGYTFGSGTRLTVV.

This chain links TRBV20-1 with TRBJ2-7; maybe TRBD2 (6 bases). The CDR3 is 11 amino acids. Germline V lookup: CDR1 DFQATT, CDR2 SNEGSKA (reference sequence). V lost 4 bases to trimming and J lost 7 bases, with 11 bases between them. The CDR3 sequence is CSANGRGEQYF. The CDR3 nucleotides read TGCAGTGCTAATGGACGGGGGGAGCAGTACTTC.

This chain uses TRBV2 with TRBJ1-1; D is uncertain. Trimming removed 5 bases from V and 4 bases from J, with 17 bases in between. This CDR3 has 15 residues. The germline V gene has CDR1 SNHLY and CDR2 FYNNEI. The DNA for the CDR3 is TGTGCCAGCAGTCTGGGGATCGGGATGAGCACTGAAGCTTTCTTT. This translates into CASSLGIGMSTEAFF.

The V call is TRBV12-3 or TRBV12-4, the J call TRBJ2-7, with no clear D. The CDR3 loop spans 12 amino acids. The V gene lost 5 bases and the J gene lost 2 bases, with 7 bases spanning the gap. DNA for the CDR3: TGTGCCAGCAGTGGGAATCCCTACGAGCAGTACTTC. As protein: CASSGNPYEQYF.

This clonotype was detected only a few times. In DNA, the CDR3 is TGTGCCAGCAGCCCCGTCCGTAGTCGAGATGAGCAGTTCTTC. Amino acid sequence: CASSPVRSRDEQFF. The gene calls are TRBV7-9 and TRBJ2-1, with D unclear. This CDR3 contains 14 residues. V was trimmed by 5 bases and J by 8 bases, leaving 16 bases between them. Germline CDR1 is SEHNR and CDR2 is FQNEAQ (reference sequence). The full variable domain, completed using reference TRBV7-9 and TRBJ2-1, is DTGVSQNPRHKITKRGQNVTFRCDPISEHNRLYWYRQTLGQGPEFLTYFQNEAQLEKSRLLSDRFSAERPKGSFSTLEIQRTEQGDSAMYLCASSPVRSRDEQFFGPGTRLTVL.

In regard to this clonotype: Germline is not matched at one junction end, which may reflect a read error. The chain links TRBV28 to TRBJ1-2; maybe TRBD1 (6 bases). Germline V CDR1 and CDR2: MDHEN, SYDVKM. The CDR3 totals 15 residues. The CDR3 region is CAGSLPGADFYGYTF. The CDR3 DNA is TGTGCCGGCAGTTTACCAGGGGCCGATTTCTATGGCTACACCTTC.

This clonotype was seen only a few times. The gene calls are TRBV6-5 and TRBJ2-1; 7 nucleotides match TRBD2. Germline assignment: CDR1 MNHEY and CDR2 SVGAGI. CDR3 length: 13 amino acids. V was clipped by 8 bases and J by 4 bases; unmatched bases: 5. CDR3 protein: CASGRERYNEQFF. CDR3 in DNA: TGTGCCAGCGGGCGGGAGCGTTACAATGAGCAGTTCTTC.

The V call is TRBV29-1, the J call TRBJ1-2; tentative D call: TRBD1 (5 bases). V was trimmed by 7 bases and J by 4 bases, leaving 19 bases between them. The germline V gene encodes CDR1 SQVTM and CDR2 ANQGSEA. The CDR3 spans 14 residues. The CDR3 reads CSAVGQGRTYGYTF. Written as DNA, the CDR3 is TGCAGCGCCGTGGGTCAGGGTCGTACCTATGGCTACACCTTC.

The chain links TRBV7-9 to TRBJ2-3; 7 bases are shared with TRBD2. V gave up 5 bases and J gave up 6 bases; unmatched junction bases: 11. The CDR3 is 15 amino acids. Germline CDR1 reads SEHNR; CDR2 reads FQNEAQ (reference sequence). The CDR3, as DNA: TGTGCCAGCAGCCCCGGGACTAACCCCCGCGATACGCAGTATTTT. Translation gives CASSPGTNPRDTQYF. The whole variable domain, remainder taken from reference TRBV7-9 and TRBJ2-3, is DTGVSQNPRHKITKRGQNVTFRCDPISEHNRLYWYRQTLGQGPEFLTYFQNEAQLEKSRLLSDRFSAERPKGSFSTLEIQRTEQGDSAMYLCASSPGTNPRDTQYFGPGTRLTVL.

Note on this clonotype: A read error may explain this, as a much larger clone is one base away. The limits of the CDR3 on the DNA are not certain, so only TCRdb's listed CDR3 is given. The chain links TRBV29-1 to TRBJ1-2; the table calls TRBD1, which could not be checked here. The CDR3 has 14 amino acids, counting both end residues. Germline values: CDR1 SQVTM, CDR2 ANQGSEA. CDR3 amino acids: CSAIRLQGTYGCTF.